Below, 24 T cell receptor beta chains from the same sample are listed, as sequenced in a study of T cell responses to AZD1222 COVID-19 vaccine listed by TCRdb under 2021. The label giving this sample's time point can be read as: baseline before first vaccination. The treatment or condition label, as the study defines it: meningococcal conjugate vaccine given as trial control. Libraries were made using the immunoSEQ multiplex PCR assay. TCRdb limited this immuneACCESS table to in-frame rearrangements with V and J called. A share of clones is missing; checked studies link under half to unresolved V genes, and the rest is unexplained. The table for this sample lists some 120,000 clones; approximately 83% of them were counted only once. Of the sample, roughly 4.3% falls within the top ten clones. Sequences were derived from peripheral blood, sampled on day 0 of MenACWY control vaccination. The receptors originated from an adult in good health.

The chain couples TRBV7-2 to TRBJ2-1; 11 bases are a match to TRBD2. From germline, CDR1 is SGHTA and CDR2 FQGNSA. Trimming removed 0 bases from V and 5 bases from J; junction bases left unmatched: 9. The CDR3 totals 18 residues. The CDR3 here is CASSLAMSGTSGNNEQFF. CDR3 coding DNA: TGTGCCAGCAGCTTAGCCATGTCCGGGACTAGCGGAAACAATGAGCAGTTCTTC.

The chain uses TRBV27 and TRBJ1-6; D not certain. V lost 5 bases, J lost 7 bases, and 15 bases lay in between. Per the germline V gene, CDR1 is MNHEY and CDR2 is SMNVEV (reference sequence). CDR3 length equals 15 residues. The CDR3, as DNA: TGTGCCAGCAGTCCCAACCGGGTCCTGAATTCACCCCTCCACTTT. Translation: CASSPNRVLNSPLHF.

The chain links TRBV7-2 to TRBJ1-1; TRBD1 is a possible D gene (6 bases). Germline CDR1 is SGHTA and CDR2 is FQGNSA. The length of the CDR3 is 15 residues. V lost 4 bases and J 7 bases, leaving 19 bases between the germline ends. The CDR3 is CASSSGQYDRREAFF. CDR3 coding DNA: TGTGCCAGCAGCTCAGGACAGTATGATCGCCGTGAAGCTTTCTTT.

The CDR3 reads CASSLGGQGFNEQFF. CDR3 sequence (DNA): TGTGCCAGCAGCTTAGGGGGACAGGGTTTTAATGAGCAGTTCTTC. V and J are TRBV7-2 and TRBJ2-1; 9 nucleotides match TRBD1. Germline CDR1 and CDR2: SGHTA and FQGNSA. The CDR3 totals 15 residues. Trimming removed 1 base from V and 7 bases from J; junction bases left unmatched: 5.

This chain uses TRBV12-3 or TRBV12-4 with TRBJ2-7, with TRBD1 matching over 7 bases. The CDR3 covers 13 residues. With V trimmed by 6 bases and J by 6 bases, 8 bases remained unmatched. CDR3 DNA sequence: TGTGCCAGCAGGGGGACAGTAACTAGCGAGCAGTACTTC. Translation gives CASRGTVTSEQYF.

J is TRBJ2-2 and V is TRBV14; no clear D. There are 14 residues in the CDR3. Germline CDR1 SGHDN, CDR2 FVKESK. V was cut by 0 bases and J by 4 bases, with 6 bases left in between. CDR3 region: CASSQDLITGELFF. CDR3 DNA: TGTGCCAGCAGCCAAGACCTGATCACCGGGGAGCTGTTTTTT.

V usage is TRBV4-1 and J usage is TRBJ1-3; unclear D gene. Germline CDR1 MGHRA, CDR2 YSYEKL. This CDR3 region has 16 residues. V dropped 5 bases and J dropped 4 bases, with 18 bases sitting between them. The CDR3 loop is CASSGVGFLSGNTIYF. In DNA form, the CDR3 reads TGCGCCAGCAGCGGGGTGGGGTTCCTCTCCGGAAACACCATATATTTT.

V gene TRBV2 combines with J gene TRBJ2-2; 9 bases map to TRBD1. The CDR3 runs to 17 residues. CDR1 and CDR2 from the germline V gene are SNHLY and FYNNEI. Losses at the gene ends were 6 bases for V and 6 bases for J; bases not matched to a gene: 14. Here the CDR3 reads CASSRQGVKNVAGELFF. CDR3 in DNA: TGTGCCAGCAGCAGACAGGGGGTAAAGAATGTGGCCGGGGAGCTGTTTTTT.

This chain connects TRBV29-1 to TRBJ1-1, with D perhaps TRBD1 (5 bases). This CDR3 has 16 residues. Germline lookup yields CDR1 SQVTM and CDR2 ANQGSEA. V was trimmed by 5 bases and J by 0 bases, leaving 19 bases between them. For the CDR3, the DNA is TGCAGCGTTCCGGGGCAGGGAATTATCATGAACACTGAAGCTTTCTTT. Translation gives CSVPGQGIIMNTEAFF.

The CDR3, as DNA: TGTGCCAGCAGCGCTAGCACAGATACGCAGTATTTT. This translates into CASSASTDTQYF. The rearrangement joins TRBV28 to TRBJ2-3, with unresolved D. Trimming left V 6 bases short and J 0 bases short, with 4 bases between. The CDR3 runs 12 residues. The V gene's germline CDR1 is MDHEN and CDR2 SYDVKM.

The chain uses TRBV5-6 and TRBJ1-6; D is uncertain. The V end was cut by 1 base, the J end by 0 bases, with 2 bases between. Germline CDR1 SGHDT, CDR2 YYEEEE. CDR3 length: 14 amino acids. CDR3 nucleotides: TGTGCCAGCAGCTTGATCTCCTATAATTCACCCCTCCACTTT. Protein: CASSLISYNSPLHF.

The chain recombines TRBV5-1 with TRBJ1-2; the match to TRBD1 covers 7 bases. In germline, CDR1 is SGHRS, CDR2 YFSETQ. Losses at the gene ends were 0 bases for V and 7 bases for J; bases not matched to a gene: 6. The CDR3 contains 14 residues. Here the CDR3 DNA reads TGCGCCAGCAGCTTGGGGGGAACAGGGGCTGGCTACACCTTC. Translated, it gives CASSLGGTGAGYTF.

The V gene is TRBV6-6, the J gene TRBJ1-4; TRBD1 matches 7 bases. Per germline, CDR1 MNHNY and CDR2 SVGAGI (reference sequence). The CDR3 consists of 14 residues. V was clipped by 6 bases and J by 7 bases; unmatched bases: 8. CDR3 nucleotides: TGTGCCAGCAGCACGCAGGGGGACGGTGAAAAACTGTTTTTT. It yields the protein CASSTQGDGEKLFF.

The chain employs TRBV19 and TRBJ1-4; the match to TRBD1 covers 11 bases. The V segment lost 4 bases and the J segment 3 bases; nucleotides outside the gene matches: 7. Germline CDR1 reads LNHDA; CDR2 reads SQIVND (reference sequence). The CDR3 is 17 residues long. The CDR3: CASSTPDRGRSNEKLFF. In DNA, the CDR3 is TGTGCCAGTAGTACGCCGGACAGGGGGCGGTCTAATGAAAAACTGTTTTTT.

The rearrangement joins TRBV5-1 to TRBJ2-2, with D possibly matching TRBD1 (6 bases). The CDR3 runs 15 residues. CDR1 and CDR2 from the germline V gene are SGHRS and YFSETQ. Trimming pared 9 bases from V and 4 bases from J, leaving 19 bases between. This chain's CDR3 is CATQGSSQGTGELFF. Written as DNA, the CDR3 is TGCGCCACCCAGGGGAGCTCTCAGGGCACCGGGGAGCTGTTTTTT. Together with reference TRBV5-1 and TRBJ2-2, the CDR3 gives the full variable domain: KAGVTQTPRYLIKTRGQQVTLSCSPISGHRSVSWYQQTPGQGLQFLFEYFSETQRNKGNFPGRFSGRQFSNSRSEMNVSTLELGDSALYLCATQGSSQGTGELFFGEGSRLTVL.

V is TRBV24-1 and J is TRBJ2-3; possible D gene TRBD2, 5 bases. This CDR3 is built from 15 residues. Looked up from germline, CDR1 is KGHDR and CDR2 is SFDVKD. Trimming took 3 bases from V and 2 from J, leaving 11 bases between them. DNA of the CDR3: TGTGCCACCAGTGATCCCGGGGAGACCACAGATACGCAGTATTTT. Its translation is CATSDPGETTDTQYF.

The rearrangement uses TRBV18 and TRBJ2-3; 10 bases fit TRBD2. Germline values: CDR1 KGHSH, CDR2 LQKENI. This CDR3 contains 15 residues. The J segment lost 5 bases and the V segment lost 3 bases, leaving 5 bases of the junction unmatched. Written as DNA, the CDR3 is TGTGCCAGCTCACCCCTAGCGGGGGTGATAGATACGCAGTATTTT. Its protein is CASSPLAGVIDTQYF.

V is TRBV29-1 and J is TRBJ2-2; 7 bases map to TRBD1. The CDR3 covers 13 residues. From germline, CDR1 is SQVTM and CDR2 ANQGSEA. V lost 7 bases, J lost 0 bases, and 2 bases stayed unmatched. CDR3 region: CSAGTANTGELFF. The CDR3 DNA sequence: TGCAGCGCCGGGACAGCGAACACCGGGGAGCTGTTTTTT.

This sequence joins TRBV6-5 and TRBJ1-1; D might be TRBD1 (5 bases). The CDR3 is 13 residues long. CDR1 and CDR2 (germline): MNHEY, SVGAGI. Trimming stripped 6 bases from V and 0 bases from J, with 8 bases between. For the CDR3, the DNA is TGTGCCAGCAGGGGGCAGCTGAACACTGAAGCTTTCTTT. Amino acid sequence: CASRGQLNTEAFF.

J is TRBJ2-2 and V is TRBV12-3 or TRBV12-4; a weak D match, TRBD2 (6 bases). The CDR3 runs to 12 residues. The V and J ends lost 5 bases and 13 bases respectively, with 14 bases between them. CDR3 in amino acids: CASSHGGMGLFF. The CDR3 bases are TGTGCCAGCAGTCACGGAGGGATGGGGCTGTTTTTT.

This chain joins TRBV9 and TRBJ1-3; tentative D call: TRBD1 (5 bases). Germline CDR1 reads SGDLS; CDR2 reads YYNGEE. The ends were cut back, 4 bases at V and 1 base at J, with 15 bases in the middle. The CDR3 runs 16 residues. In DNA form, the CDR3 reads TGTGCCAGCAGCCCGGACATAGGGTATTCTGGAAACACCATATATTTT. Its protein is CASSPDIGYSGNTIYF.

This clone was seen a handful of times. The rearrangement links TRBV4-1 to TRBJ1-1; 8 nucleotides line up with TRBD1. CDR3 length: 21 amino acids. Per germline, CDR1 MGHRA and CDR2 YSYEKL. V lost 1 base and J lost 5; bases outside the gene matches: 24. The CDR3 DNA sequence: TGCGCCAGCAGCCAAGTATTACCGACCCCCCGGTGGGGACAGGCAGGAACTGAAGCTTTCTTT. Its protein is CASSQVLPTPRWGQAGTEAFF.

This clone was counted between two and nine times. The chain links TRBV4-2 to TRBJ1-2; 10 bases match TRBD1. Germline CDR1 reads LGHNA; CDR2 reads YNFKEQ. The CDR3 covers 15 residues. The J segment lost 6 bases and the V segment lost 0 bases, leaving 4 bases of the junction unmatched. In DNA form, the CDR3 reads TGTGCCAGCAGCCAAGATGTCGGACAGGGGGATGGCTACACCTTC. Translating gives CASSQDVGQGDGYTF.

The CDR3 loop reads CAWSVQREAFF. In nucleotides, the CDR3 is TGTGCCTGGAGTGTACAAAGGGAAGCTTTCTTT. V usage is TRBV30 and J usage is TRBJ1-1, with no clear D. Trimming took 0 bases from V and 8 from J, leaving 7 bases between them. Germline V gene lookup returns CDR1 GTSNPN and CDR2 SVGIG (reference sequence). This CDR3 comprises 11 residues.